Below, 20 T cell receptor beta chains from the same sample are listed, as sequenced in a study of OX40 agonist ivuxolimab in advanced cancers. TCRdb keeps only in-frame clones here, not all; method: immunoSEQ multiplex PCR. The sample carries some 80,000 clones, approximately 84% recorded once. The starting material was CD4+ or CD8+ T cells sorted from blood, obtained in a trial of the OX40 agonist ivuxolimab. The receptors stem from an adult with an advanced solid tumor such as melanoma, head and neck, liver or kidney cancer.

The rearrangement uses TRBV5-6 and TRBJ1-4; D is perhaps TRBD1 (5 bases). The V gene's germline CDR1 is SGHDT and CDR2 YYEEEE. With 4 bases removed from V and 6 bases from J, the gap between germline ends came to 10 bases. This CDR3 comprises 13 residues. The CDR3 reads CASSRGRDEKLFF. The CDR3 DNA reads as TGTGCCAGCAGCAGGGGAAGGGATGAAAAACTGTTTTTT.

The gene calls are TRBV5-6 and TRBJ2-3, with TRBD2 matching 8 bases. Unmatched junction bases numbered 8, after V lost 5 bases and J lost 3 bases. The CDR3 totals 15 residues. Germline V lookup: CDR1 SGHDT, CDR2 YYEEEE. DNA for the CDR3: TGTGCCAGCAGAATTAGCGGGGCTGGAACAGATACGCAGTATTTT. Protein product: CASRISGAGTDTQYF.

The genes are TRBV19 and TRBJ2-7; 10 nucleotides line up with TRBD2. The CDR3 spans 14 residues. The germline gives CDR1 LNHDA, CDR2 SQIVND (reference sequence). V lost 5 bases to trimming and J lost 2 bases; unmatched junction nucleotides: 3. The CDR3 region is CASSRTSGTYEQYF. The CDR3 DNA follows: TGTGCCAGTAGTCGAACTAGCGGGACCTACGAGCAGTACTTC.

The genes are TRBV6-5 and TRBJ1-6, with TRBD1 matching over 11 bases. Germline CDR1 reads MNHEY; CDR2 reads SVGAGI. This CDR3 region has 15 residues. The V segment lost 2 bases and the J segment 10 bases; nucleotides outside the gene matches: 4. CDR3 loop: CASSYGDRGDSPLHF. The CDR3 nucleotides are TGTGCCAGCAGTTACGGGGACAGGGGGGACTCACCCCTCCACTTT.

The V call is TRBV19, the J call TRBJ2-5; D is ambiguous. Trimming removed 3 bases at V and 0 bases at J, with 5 bases between. The CDR3 is 13 amino acids. Per the germline V gene, CDR1 is LNHDA and CDR2 is SQIVND (reference sequence). Here the CDR3 reads CASSIWDQETQYF. CDR3 nucleotides: TGTGCCAGTAGTATTTGGGACCAAGAGACCCAGTACTTC.

The rearrangement uses TRBV7-2 and TRBJ2-3; the D is unclear. The CDR3 consists of 13 residues. V was cut by 4 bases and J by 2 bases, with 7 bases left in between. Looked up from germline, CDR1 is SGHTA and CDR2 is FQGNSA. The CDR3 DNA follows: TGTGCCAGCAGCTCGATGGCCACAGATACGCAGTATTTT. Protein product: CASSSMATDTQYF. Full variable domain (missing parts from reference TRBV7-2 and TRBJ2-3): GAGVSQSPSNKVTEKGKDVELRCDPISGHTALYWYRQSLGQGLEFLIYFQGNSAPDKSGLPSDRFSAERTGGSVSTLTIQRTQQEDSAVYLCASSSMATDTQYFGPGTRLTVL.

V gene TRBV6-1 combines with J gene TRBJ1-3; D is uncertain. CDR3 length: 14 residues. V lost 4 bases and J lost 2, with 9 bases in between. Germline assignment: CDR1 MNHNS and CDR2 SASEGT. CDR3 bases: TGTGCCAGCAGTGTCCAGAGAGCTGGAAACACCATATATTTT. Amino acids: CASSVQRAGNTIYF.

This chain joins TRBV6-1 and TRBJ2-6; 7 bases map to TRBD1. The CDR3 consists of 18 residues. Trimming at V came to 4 bases and at J to 0 bases, leaving 9 bases not matched to a gene. CDR1 is MNHNS and CDR2 is SASEGT in the germline V gene. The CDR3 nucleotides read TGTGCCAGCAGTGCCCAGCGCCCAGGGGGCTCTGGGGCCAACGTCCTGACTTTC. Its translation is CASSAQRPGGSGANVLTF.

The chain joins TRBV27 to TRBJ1-1, with D possibly matching TRBD1 (5 bases). CDR1 and CDR2 from the germline V gene are MNHEY and SMNVEV (reference sequence). The germline V and J ends were trimmed by 3 bases and 10 bases, with 12 bases remaining between them. The CDR3 length is 12 residues. The CDR3 spells CASSFIQGRAFF. Written as DNA, the CDR3 is TGTGCCAGCAGTTTTATCCAGGGCAGAGCTTTCTTT.

V usage is TRBV5-1 and J usage is TRBJ2-2, with 11 bases lining up with TRBD1. Per the germline V gene, CDR1 is SGHRS and CDR2 is YFSETQ. The length of the CDR3 is 17 residues. V shed 4 bases and J 5 bases; nucleotides not matched to a gene: 10. CDR3 nucleotide sequence: TGCGCCAGCAGCGGGAACGCCGGGACAGGGGGAACCGGGGAGCTGTTTTTT. This gives the protein CASSGNAGTGGTGELFF.

This chain uses TRBV21-1 with TRBJ1-1; the table's TRBD1 call for D was not verified on the DNA. TRBV21-1 constitutes a pseudogene. The CDR3 contains 15 residues. The CDR3 DNA reads as TGTGCCAGCAGCAAAGCGCAAGGGGGCAGGACTGAAGCTTTCTTT. It yields the protein CASSKAQGGRTEAFF.

This chain uses TRBV7-9 with TRBJ1-2, with D possibly TRBD1 on 6 matching bases. The CDR3 length is 14 residues. Trimming removed 1 base at V and 9 bases at J, with 15 bases between. The V gene's germline CDR1 is SEHNR and CDR2 FQNEAQ (reference sequence). The CDR3 is CASSLVVGGRSYTF. The DNA of the CDR3 is TGTGCCAGCAGCTTAGTGGTAGGGGGAAGGAGCTACACCTTC.

This chain connects TRBV30 to TRBJ2-1; 11 bases are a match to TRBD2. The CDR3 has 15 amino acids. Germline V gene lookup returns CDR1 GTSNPN and CDR2 SVGIG (reference sequence). With V trimmed by 1 base and J by 8 bases, 7 bases remained unmatched. DNA for the CDR3: TGTGCCTGGAGTGGGGTAGCGGGAGGGCCCCATGAGCAGTTCTTC. Protein product: CAWSGVAGGPHEQFF.

The chain employs TRBV20-1 and TRBJ2-1; no clear D gene. Germline V gene lookup returns CDR1 DFQATT and CDR2 SNEGSKA (reference sequence). The V end lost 5 bases, the J end lost 7 bases, and 9 bases lay between the germline ends. There are 11 residues in the CDR3. CDR3 in DNA: TGCAGTGCTTCGGCCAGAAATGAGCAGTTCTTC. Protein sequence: CSASARNEQFF.

This clone was picked up one time. This chain joins TRBV18 and TRBJ1-6, with D unclear. The germline V gene encodes CDR1 KGHSH and CDR2 LQKENI. This CDR3 region has 15 residues. V lost 0 bases and J lost 7, with 10 bases in between. CDR3 region: CASSPPLASNSPLHF. CDR3 in DNA: TGTGCCAGCTCACCACCCCTAGCTTCGAATTCACCCCTCCACTTT. Full variable domain (remainder filled in from reference TRBV18 and TRBJ1-6): NAGVMQNPRHLVRRRGQEARLRCSPMKGHSHVYWYRQLPEEGLKFMVYLQKENIIDESGMPKERFSAEFPKEGPSILRIQQVVRGDSAAYFCASSPPLASNSPLHFGNGTRLTVT.

The chain carries TRBV18 and TRBJ2-2; no firm D call. The germline gives CDR1 KGHSH, CDR2 LQKENI. This CDR3 has 13 amino acids. Trimming removed 3 bases at V and 7 bases at J, with 9 bases between. In nucleotides, the CDR3 is TGTGCCAGCTCACCCCCGAGTTTCGGGGAGCTGTTTTTT. This codes for CASSPPSFGELFF. Variable domain in full (rest from reference TRBV18 and TRBJ2-2): NAGVMQNPRHLVRRRGQEARLRCSPMKGHSHVYWYRQLPEEGLKFMVYLQKENIIDESGMPKERFSAEFPKEGPSILRIQQVVRGDSAAYFCASSPPSFGELFFGEGSRLTVL.

The chain is built from TRBV6-1 and TRBJ2-7; D remains unclear. Germline-derived CDR1 and CDR2 are MNHNS and SASEGT. V was shortened by 3 bases and J by 0 bases, with 6 bases between the two germline ends. This CDR3 is 13 amino acids long. In DNA, the CDR3 is TGTGCCAGCAGTGACTACAGCTCCTACGAGCAGTACTTC. Amino acid sequence: CASSDYSSYEQYF.

The chain has TRBV5-5 and TRBJ2-1; 10 bases map to TRBD2. J lost 7 bases, V lost 0 bases, and 4 bases had no gene match. The CDR3 length is 15 residues. From germline, CDR1 is SGHKS and CDR2 YYEKEE (reference sequence). The CDR3, as DNA: TGTGCCAGCAGCTTGGTTCTAGCGGGAGTTAATGAGCAGTTCTTC. Amino acid sequence: CASSLVLAGVNEQFF.

CDR3 region: CASRDDSYEQYF. The CDR3 coding sequence is TGTGCCAGCCGGGACGACTCCTACGAGCAGTACTTC. The chain has TRBV6-5 and TRBJ2-7; D may correspond to TRBD1 or TRBD2 (5 bases each). V lost 8 bases, J lost 0 bases, and 8 bases lay in between. Per germline, CDR1 MNHEY and CDR2 SVGAGI. The CDR3 has 12 residues.

The chain has TRBV29-1 and TRBJ2-2, with D perhaps assigned TRBD1 or TRBD2 (5 bases each). The CDR3 has 12 amino acids. Germline CDR1 is SQVTM and CDR2 is ANQGSEA. Trimming left V 6 bases short and J 7 bases short, with 12 bases between. The DNA for the CDR3 is TGCAGCGTAGCGTGGGACGGCGGGGAGCTGTTTTTT. It is translated as CSVAWDGGELFF.